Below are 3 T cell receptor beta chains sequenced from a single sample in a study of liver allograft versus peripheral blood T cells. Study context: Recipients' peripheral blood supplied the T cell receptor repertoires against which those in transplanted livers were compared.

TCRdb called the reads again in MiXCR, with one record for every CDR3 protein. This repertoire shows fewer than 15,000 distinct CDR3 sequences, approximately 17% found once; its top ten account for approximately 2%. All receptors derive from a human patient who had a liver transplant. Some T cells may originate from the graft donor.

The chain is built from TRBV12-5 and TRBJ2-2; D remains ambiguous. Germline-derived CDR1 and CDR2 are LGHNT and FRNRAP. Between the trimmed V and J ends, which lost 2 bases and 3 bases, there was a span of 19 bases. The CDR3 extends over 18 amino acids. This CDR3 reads CASGLLKSWDYDTGELFF. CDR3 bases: TGTGCTAGTGGTTTGCTTAAAAGTTGGGATTACGACACCGGGGAGCTGTTTTTT.

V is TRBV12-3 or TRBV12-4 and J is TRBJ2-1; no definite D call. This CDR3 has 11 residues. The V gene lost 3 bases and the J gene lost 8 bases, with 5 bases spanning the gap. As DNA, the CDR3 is TGTGCCAGCAGTTTTATCTATGAGCAGTTCTTC. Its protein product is CASSFIYEQFF.

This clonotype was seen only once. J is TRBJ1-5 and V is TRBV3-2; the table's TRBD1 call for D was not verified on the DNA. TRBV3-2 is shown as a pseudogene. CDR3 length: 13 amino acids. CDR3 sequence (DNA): TGTGCCAGTGTACAGGGAAATCATCAGCCCCAGCATTTT. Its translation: CASVQGNHQPQHF.